These 27 T cell receptor beta chains share one sample of origin, sequenced in a study of OX40 agonist ivuxolimab in advanced cancers. TCRdb's table, derived via immunoSEQ multiplex PCR, lists solely in-frame clones and lacks some. The sample has tens of thousands of clones; 87% are singletons. The specimen was CD4+ or CD8+ T cells sorted from blood, collected in a trial of the OX40 agonist ivuxolimab. The receptor set was obtained from an adult with an advanced solid tumor such as melanoma, head and neck, liver or kidney cancer.

The rearrangement uses TRBV7-2 and TRBJ2-1, with D unresolved. V lost 3 bases and J lost 10, with 13 bases in between. This CDR3 has 13 residues. The germline gives CDR1 SGHTA, CDR2 FQGNSA. As DNA, the CDR3 is TGTGCCAGCAGCTTTTCTGTCATCCGGGAGCAGTTCTTC. It encodes CASSFSVIREQFF. Using reference TRBV7-2 and TRBJ2-1 for the parts outside the CDR3, the full variable domain is GAGVSQSPSNKVTEKGKDVELRCDPISGHTALYWYRQSLGQGLEFLIYFQGNSAPDKSGLPSDRFSAERTGGSVSTLTIQRTQQEDSAVYLCASSFSVIREQFFGPGTRLTVL.

The chain carries TRBV6-5 and TRBJ1-2; 7 nucleotides line up with TRBD1. The junction had 5 bases not matched to a gene; V was cut back by 1 base and J by 6 bases. The CDR3 sequence is 14 residues long. Germline V gene lookup returns CDR1 MNHEY and CDR2 SVGAGI. The CDR3 region has the DNA TGTGCCAGCAGTTACTATAACAGGGGCGATGGCTACACCTTC. Translation gives CASSYYNRGDGYTF.

Only a few counts were recorded for this clone. This chain links TRBV7-6 with TRBJ2-2, with D maybe TRBD1 (6 bases). CDR3 length: 16 residues. V was clipped by 0 bases and J by 3 bases, with 11 bases between them. CDR1 SGHVS and CDR2 FNYEAQ come from the germline V gene. In DNA form, the CDR3 reads TGTGCCAGCAGCTTAGCGTACAGGGCGGACACCGGGGAGCTGTTTTTT. Protein: CASSLAYRADTGELFF.

The chain employs TRBV28 and TRBJ1-4; weak D call: TRBD1 (5 bases). This CDR3 has 14 amino acids. V lost 3 bases to trimming and J lost 8 bases, with 13 bases between them. In germline, CDR1 is MDHEN, CDR2 SYDVKM. As DNA, the CDR3 is TGTGCCAGCAGTTTTGCAGGGACCGGAGAAAAACTGTTTTTT. It is translated as CASSFAGTGEKLFF. The full variable domain, completed using reference TRBV28 and TRBJ1-4, is DVKVTQSSRYLVKRTGEKVFLECVQDMDHENMFWYRQDPGLGLRLIYFSYDVKMKEKGDIPEGYSVSREKKERFSLILESASTNQTSMYLCASSFAGTGEKLFFGSGTQLSVL.

Written as DNA, the CDR3 is TGTGCCAGTTCCGAGCAGGGGGTAGATACGCAGTATTTT. Protein product: CASSEQGVDTQYF. The chain employs TRBV19 and TRBJ2-3; TRBD1 agrees at 7 bases. Germline V lookup: CDR1 LNHDA, CDR2 SQIVND (reference sequence). The CDR3 length is 13 residues. Germline trimming cut 8 bases from V and 5 bases from J; bases unmatched to any gene: 7.

The V and J genes are TRBV2 and TRBJ1-6, with 8 nucleotides matching TRBD1. The CDR3 sequence is 14 residues long. The ends lost 4 bases at V and 5 bases at J; junction bases unmatched: 1. Germline V gene data show CDR1 as SNHLY and CDR2 as FYNNEI. The CDR3 region has the DNA TGTGCCAGCAGTGGACAGGGGAATAATTCACCCCTCCACTTT. It yields the protein CASSGQGNNSPLHF.

This chain links TRBV28 with TRBJ2-7; 8 bases align to TRBD1. Germline loops: CDR1 MDHEN, CDR2 SYDVKM. The CDR3 is 15 amino acids. Trimming took 8 bases from V and 0 from J; bases not matched to a gene: 9. The DNA of the CDR3 is TGTGCCAGCTGGGCCAGGGGGCATAACTCCTACGAGCAGTACTTC. Its protein product is CASWARGHNSYEQYF.

The chain combines TRBV6-5 with TRBJ1-4; the D gene is possibly TRBD1 (5 bases). This CDR3 comprises 13 residues. Looked up from germline, CDR1 is MNHEY and CDR2 is SVGAGI. V lost 6 bases and J 8 bases, leaving 13 bases between the germline ends. CDR3 in DNA: TGTGCCAGCAGCCAGGGTCTTGGAGAAAAACTGTTTTTT. It codes for CASSQGLGEKLFF.

V and J are TRBV9 and TRBJ2-6; 11 positions agree with TRBD2. Per the germline V gene, CDR1 is SGDLS and CDR2 is YYNGEE. Trimming cost V 0 bases and J 4 bases; bases outside gene matches: 9. The CDR3 is 19 amino acids. In DNA, the CDR3 is TGTGCCAGCAGCGTAGCGCTAGCGGGGGGCGGGTTCGGGGCCAACGTCCTGACTTTC. Protein: CASSVALAGGGFGANVLTF.

This chain uses TRBV2 with TRBJ2-5; tentatively, D is TRBD1 or TRBD2 (5 bases each). The closer fit of TRBJ2-7 to the DNA end suggests the J call may be wrong. This CDR3 contains 13 residues. The V gene's germline CDR1 is SNHLY and CDR2 FYNNEI. The CDR3 DNA is TGTGCCAGCGCAACGTTGGGGGATTACGAGCAGTACTTC. Translating it yields CASATLGDYEQYF.

The chain combines TRBV6-4 with TRBJ2-3; D gene uncertain. CDR3 length: 14 amino acids. The germline V and J ends were trimmed by 0 bases and 8 bases, with 12 bases remaining between them. Germline CDR1 reads MRHNA; CDR2 reads SNTAGT. CDR3 bases: TGTGCCAGCAGTGACTCGATGGCAGCAGCTACGCAGTATTTT. The encoded protein is CASSDSMAAATQYF.

The chain is built from TRBV18 and TRBJ1-6, with 7 bases fitting TRBD1. This CDR3 spans 14 amino acids. V lost 0 bases and J lost 8; bases outside the gene matches: 1. CDR1 is KGHSH and CDR2 is LQKENI in the germline V gene. The CDR3 DNA is TGTGCCAGCTCACCACCGCAGGGGGATTCACCCCTCCACTTT. Translated, it gives CASSPPQGDSPLHF.

The chain combines TRBV19 with TRBJ2-1, with TRBD1 matching 8 bases. Losses at the gene ends were 7 bases for V and 0 bases for J; bases not matched to a gene: 11. Germline V CDR1 and CDR2: LNHDA, SQIVND (reference sequence). CDR3 length: 17 amino acids. The CDR3 protein is CASKRQGIQSSYNEQFF. DNA of the CDR3: TGTGCCAGTAAGAGACAGGGGATCCAAAGCTCCTACAATGAGCAGTTCTTC.

The rearrangement uses TRBV5-6 and TRBJ2-6, with D perhaps matching TRBD2 (7 bases). Trimming cost V 4 bases and J 4 bases, with 21 bases left between them. From germline, CDR1 is SGHDT and CDR2 YYEEEE. This CDR3 region has 18 residues. CDR3 sequence reads: CASSGGRGAVLGANVLTF. The DNA of the CDR3 is TGTGCCAGCAGCGGAGGACGGGGGGCGGTACTCGGGGCCAACGTCCTGACTTTC.

This chain joins TRBV5-1 and TRBJ2-2; unclear D gene. CDR3 length: 14 amino acids. The V end was cut by 0 bases, the J end by 2 bases, with 5 bases between. Germline V gives CDR1 SGHRS, CDR2 YFSETQ. CDR3 residues: CASSLAANTGELFF. The CDR3, as DNA: TGCGCCAGCAGCTTGGCGGCTAACACCGGGGAGCTGTTTTTT.

CDR3 coding DNA: TGTGCCAGCAGCTTCGGGCCCGCCAGGTCAGAGACCCAGTACTTC. This gives the protein CASSFGPARSETQYF. The genes are TRBV7-2 and TRBJ2-5; D ambiguous. With 3 bases removed from V and 4 bases from J, the gap between germline ends came to 15 bases. CDR3 length: 15 residues. Germline CDR1 SGHTA, CDR2 FQGNSA.

The chain uses TRBV4-3 and TRBJ2-7, with TRBD1 matching over 10 bases. This CDR3 comprises 15 residues. V was pared by 5 bases and J by 5 bases, with 9 bases of the junction left unmatched. The germline V gene has CDR1 LGHNA and CDR2 YSLEER. The CDR3 protein is CASSGRDRGFHEQYF. CDR3 DNA: TGCGCCAGCAGCGGCCGGGACAGGGGTTTCCACGAGCAGTACTTC.

The rearrangement joins TRBV7-2 to TRBJ1-6; no firm D call. Trimming took 6 bases from V and 4 from J, leaving 10 bases between them. The CDR3 is made up of 14 amino acids. The germline CDR1 and CDR2 sequences are SGHTA and FQGNSA. CDR3 protein: CASRTREYNSPLHF. For the CDR3, the DNA is TGTGCCAGCAGAACACGGGAATATAATTCACCCCTCCACTTT.

The rearrangement joins TRBV19 to TRBJ1-2; the match to TRBD1 covers 7 bases. J gave up 5 bases and V 6 bases, and 3 bases lay outside the gene matches. This CDR3 has 12 amino acids. Looked up from germline, CDR1 is LNHDA and CDR2 is SQIVND (reference sequence). Written as DNA, the CDR3 is TGTGCCAGTAGGTCCAGGGGGTATGGCTACACCTTC. This codes for CASRSRGYGYTF.

The chain joins TRBV5-6 to TRBJ1-4; 7 bases agree with TRBD1. V trimming: 4 bases; J trimming: 8 bases; junction bases outside the gene matches: 5. Germline values: CDR1 SGHDT, CDR2 YYEEEE. The length of the CDR3 is 13 residues. CDR3 bases: TGTGCCAGCAGCCGGGACAGAAGAGAAAAACTGTTTTTT. It specifies CASSRDRREKLFF.

This clone was counted a single time. V gene TRBV14 combines with J gene TRBJ2-1; D uncertain. The CDR3 extends over 11 amino acids. V lost 0 bases to trimming and J lost 12 bases, with 6 bases between them. Germline values: CDR1 SGHDN, CDR2 FVKESK. CDR3 protein: CASSQDVRQFF. DNA of the CDR3: TGTGCCAGCAGCCAAGATGTTCGGCAGTTCTTC.

The chain recombines TRBV6-1 with TRBJ1-2; tentatively, D is TRBD1 (6 bases). The CDR3 spans 12 residues. Germline CDR1 is MNHNS and CDR2 is SASEGT. Trimming took 1 base from V and 8 from J, leaving 8 bases between them. CDR3 region: CASSEEGVGYTF. DNA for the CDR3: TGTGCCAGCAGTGAAGAGGGGGTAGGCTACACCTTC.

The rearrangement joins TRBV5-6 to TRBJ2-2; no firm D call. The CDR3 has 15 amino acids. Trimming took off 2 bases at V and 6 bases at J, with 14 bases between the two ends. CDR1 is SGHDT, CDR2 YYEEEE, per germline. Here the CDR3 DNA reads TGTGCCAGCAGCTTAGCCGAAAGAAGAGCCGGGGAGCTGTTTTTT. Its protein product is CASSLAERRAGELFF.

This clone has a single count. Here the CDR3 reads CASSAVTGVTSLDTQYF. For the CDR3, the DNA is TGTGCCAGCAGCGCGGTCACAGGGGTCACCTCCCTTGATACGCAGTATTTT. This chain connects TRBV9 to TRBJ2-3; 7 nucleotides agree with TRBD1. The CDR3 is 17 residues long. The V and J ends lost 3 bases and 6 bases, in that order; junction bases with no gene match: 16. Germline-derived CDR1 and CDR2 are SGDLS and YYNGEE.

The genes are TRBV5-5 and TRBJ2-6; 11 bases align to TRBD1. Germline loops: CDR1 SGHKS, CDR2 YYEKEE (reference sequence). V lost 6 bases, J lost 0 bases, and 5 bases stayed unmatched. The CDR3 has 17 amino acids. CDR3 nucleotide sequence: TGTGCCAGCACCTGGACAGGGGGCCACTCTGGGGCCAACGTCCTGACTTTC. Its translation: CASTWTGGHSGANVLTF.

This clone is a singleton in its sample. The chain recombines TRBV10-3 with TRBJ2-1; D not certain. The V end was cut by 0 bases, the J end by 2 bases, with 5 bases between. Germline V gene sequence: CDR1 ENHRY, CDR2 SYGVKD. The CDR3 covers 14 residues. CDR3 coding DNA: TGTGCCATCAGTGAGTCAGAGACCTACAATGAGCAGTTCTTC. It is translated as CAISESETYNEQFF.

This rearrangement joins TRBV6-6 to TRBJ2-3; 9 positions match TRBD2. The germline V gene encodes CDR1 MNHNY and CDR2 SVGAGI (reference sequence). With V trimmed by 6 bases and J by 5 bases, 9 bases remained unmatched. The CDR3 length is 15 residues. The CDR3 nucleotides read TGTGCCAGCAGCCGGCCTCGCGGGGGGGTAGATACGCAGTATTTT. Translating it yields CASSRPRGGVDTQYF.